This record concerns one TCR beta chain sequence. No antigen is known for it. The sample holds no much larger clone one base away, and base qualities are not on file. The library was built by means of PCR. Sequenced on an Illumina HiSeq 2500. Unique molecular identifiers were incorporated into TCR beta cDNA libraries to reduce PCR and sequencing biases. Approximately 500,000 cDNA molecules were obtained per 1 to 10 million input T cells, so each molecule approximated one T cell. Patient libraries were prepared and sequenced with the same protocol used for the earlier healthy control dataset. Samples belonging to the same batch were prepared together, multiplexed and sequenced on a shared HiSeq lane. Turning to the authors' computational methods: Raw barcoded reads were processed with MIGEC, and single-read molecular identifier groups were discarded before consensus assembly and CDR3 extraction. VDJtools was used for post-analysis of the clonotype tables, and diversity was normalized by down-sampling every dataset to the size of the smallest sample. In repertoire overlap clustering, CDR3 amino acid sequences, but not nucleotide sequences, were matched to correct batch-related cross-sample contamination. Using fastp at Q25 and MiXCR, TCRdb reprocessed the public reads and kept productive beta chains. Every CDR3 protein is listed once, alongside the most common genes and DNA of its rows. It is TCRdb's table, rather than the study itself, that gives the V and J calls and clone size. The sample table records fewer than 600,000 distinct CDR3 sequences; under 55% of these occur just once. The biggest ten clones account for 9% to 13% of the sample.

The source of the sample is a study of post-analysis software for immune sequencing data (dated by TCRdb to 2015 to 2017). Background on the whole study: The recorded disease courses included relapsing-remitting, secondary progressive and progressive-relapsing multiple sclerosis, and some patients had no subtype annotation. The multiple sclerosis patient repertoires were compared with about a dozen previously published healthy control repertoires from donors aged about 6 to 28 years. A subset of samples was prepared in parallel using single-end sample barcoding, then pooled and co-amplified after Illumina adapter ligation. General findings and caveats noted by the study authors: Direct clustering with F measure showed strong co-clustering of samples prepared in the same batch, prompting a batch-effect correction. Compared with controls, multiple sclerosis patients had significantly lower normalized Chao1 diversity, a finding suggesting substantial peripheral T-cell clonal expansion. The control group was slightly older than the multiple sclerosis patient group. Patients showed significantly higher frequencies than controls for a handful of TRBV segments, among them TRBV5-6, TRBV5-1 and TRBV20-1.

Per the germline V gene, SGHTA is the CDR1 and FQGNSA is the CDR2. The germline V and J ends show losses of 2 bases and 6 bases respectively, and no gene match explains 3 bases of the junction. The CDR3, cysteine through phenylalanine, is 16 amino acids long. Of all the DNA, just the CDR3 is kept, 48 bases in frame from base 1. TCR beta repertoires were profiled from peripheral blood of more than ten young patients with multiple sclerosis to demonstrate the VDJtools post-analysis software. The multiple sclerosis patients were children and adolescents between roughly 6 and 17 years of age. The rearrangement joined TRBV7-2 to TRBJ2-1, and 14 bases in between align with TRBD2. This TCR was sampled from a girl aged 10 to 17 with multiple sclerosis. Sequences were obtained from blood. The bases are TGTGCCAGCAGCTTACAGGGGACTAGCGGGAGCAATGAGCAGTTCTTC. This yields the protein CASSLQGTSGSNEQFF.